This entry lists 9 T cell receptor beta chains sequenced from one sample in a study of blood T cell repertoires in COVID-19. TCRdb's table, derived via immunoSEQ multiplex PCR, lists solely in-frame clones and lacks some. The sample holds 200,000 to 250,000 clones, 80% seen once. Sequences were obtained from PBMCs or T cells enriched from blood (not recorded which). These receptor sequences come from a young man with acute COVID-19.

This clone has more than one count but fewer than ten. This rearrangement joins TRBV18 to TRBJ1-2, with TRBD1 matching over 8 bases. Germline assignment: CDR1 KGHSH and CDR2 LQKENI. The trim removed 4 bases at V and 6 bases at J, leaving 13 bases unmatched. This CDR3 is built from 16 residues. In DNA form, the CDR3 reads TGTGCCAGCTCACTGGGATTATCAGGGGGCATTAATGGCTACACCTTC. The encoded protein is CASSLGLSGGINGYTF.

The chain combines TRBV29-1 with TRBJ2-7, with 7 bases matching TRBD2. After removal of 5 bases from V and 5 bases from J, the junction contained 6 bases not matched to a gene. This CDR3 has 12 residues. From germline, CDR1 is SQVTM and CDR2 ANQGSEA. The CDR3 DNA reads TGCAGCGTTAGGGCGGGGGTTCACGAGCAGTACTTC. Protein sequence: CSVRAGVHEQYF.

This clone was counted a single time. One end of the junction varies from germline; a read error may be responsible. In DNA, the CDR3 is TGCGCCAGCAGTTTTTACCGGGACAGACTTTGCTTT. Translation: CASSFYRDRLCF. This chain joins TRBV4-1 and TRBJ1-6; 7 bases match TRBD1. Germline V gene sequence: CDR1 MGHRA, CDR2 YSYEKL. This CDR3 region has 12 residues.

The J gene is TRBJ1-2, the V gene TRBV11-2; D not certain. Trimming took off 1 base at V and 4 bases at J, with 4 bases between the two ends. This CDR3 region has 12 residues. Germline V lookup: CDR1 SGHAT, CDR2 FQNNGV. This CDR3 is CASSLGSYGYTF. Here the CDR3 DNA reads TGTGCCAGCAGCTTAGGCAGCTATGGCTACACCTTC. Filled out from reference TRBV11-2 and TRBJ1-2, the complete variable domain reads EAGVAQSPRYKIIEKRQSVAFWCNPISGHATLYWYQQILGQGPKLLIQFQNNGVVDDSQLPKDRFSAERLKGVDSTLKIQPAKLEDSAVYLCASSLGSYGYTFGSGTRLTVV.

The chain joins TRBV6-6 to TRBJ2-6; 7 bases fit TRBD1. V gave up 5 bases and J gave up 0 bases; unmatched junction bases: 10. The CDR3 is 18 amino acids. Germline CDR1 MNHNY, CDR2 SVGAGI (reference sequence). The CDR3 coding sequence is TGTGCCAGCAGTCTACTGAGACAGGGAAGCTCTGGGGCCAACGTCCTGACTTTC. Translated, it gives CASSLLRQGSSGANVLTF.

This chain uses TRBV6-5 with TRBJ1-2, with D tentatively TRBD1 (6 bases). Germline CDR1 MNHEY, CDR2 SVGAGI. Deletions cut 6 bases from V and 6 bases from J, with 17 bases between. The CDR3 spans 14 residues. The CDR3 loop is CASRTTGLRDGYTF. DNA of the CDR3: TGTGCCAGCAGGACTACAGGGTTACGCGATGGCTACACCTTC.

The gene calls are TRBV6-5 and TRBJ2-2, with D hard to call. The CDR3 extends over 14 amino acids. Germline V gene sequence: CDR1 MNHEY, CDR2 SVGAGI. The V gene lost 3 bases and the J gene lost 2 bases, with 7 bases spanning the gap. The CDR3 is CASSYTRNTGELFF. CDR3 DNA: TGTGCCAGCAGTTATACACGAAACACCGGGGAGCTGTTTTTT.

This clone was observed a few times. In DNA, the CDR3 is TGTGCCAGTTCCGGACGGACCCAGGGGGAGCAGTACTTC. It encodes CASSGRTQGEQYF. V gene TRBV19 combines with J gene TRBJ2-7; D is perhaps TRBD1 (6 bases). V gave up 8 bases and J gave up 7 bases, with 18 bases separating them. The CDR3 spans 13 residues. CDR1 is LNHDA and CDR2 is SQIVND in the germline V gene (reference sequence).

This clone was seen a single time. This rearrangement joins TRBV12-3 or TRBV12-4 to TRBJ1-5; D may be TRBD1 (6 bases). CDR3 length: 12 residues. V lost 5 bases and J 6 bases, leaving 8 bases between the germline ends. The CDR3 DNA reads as TGTGCCAGCAGTCCGACAGGTCAGCCCCAGCATTTT. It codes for CASSPTGQPQHF.